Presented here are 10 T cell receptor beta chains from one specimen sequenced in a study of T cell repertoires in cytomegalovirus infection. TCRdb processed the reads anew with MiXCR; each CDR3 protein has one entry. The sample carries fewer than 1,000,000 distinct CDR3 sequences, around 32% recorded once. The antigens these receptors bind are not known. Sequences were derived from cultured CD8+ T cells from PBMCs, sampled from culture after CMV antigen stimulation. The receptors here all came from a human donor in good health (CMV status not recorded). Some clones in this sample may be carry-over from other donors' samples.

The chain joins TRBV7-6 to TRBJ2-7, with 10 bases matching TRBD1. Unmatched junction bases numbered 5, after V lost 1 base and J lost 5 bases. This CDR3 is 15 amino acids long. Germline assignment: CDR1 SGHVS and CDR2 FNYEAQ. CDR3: CASSLGDRGLDEQYF. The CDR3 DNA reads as TGTGCCAGCAGCTTAGGTGACAGGGGGCTGGACGAGCAGTACTTC.

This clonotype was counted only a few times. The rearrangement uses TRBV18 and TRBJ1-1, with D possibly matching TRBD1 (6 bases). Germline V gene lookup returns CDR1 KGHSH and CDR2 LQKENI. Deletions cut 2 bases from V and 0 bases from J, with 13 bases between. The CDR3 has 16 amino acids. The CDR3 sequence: CASSPYGQFMNTEAFF. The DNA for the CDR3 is TGTGCCAGCTCACCATATGGACAGTTCATGAACACTGAAGCTTTCTTT.

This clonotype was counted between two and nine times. CDR3 DNA sequence: TGTGCCAGTAGTAATAGCGGGGGGGCCCCAGATACGCAGTATTTT. Translation gives CASSNSGGAPDTQYF. The gene calls are TRBV19 and TRBJ2-3, with 11 bases identical to TRBD2. This CDR3 spans 15 amino acids. The V and J ends lost 4 bases and 4 bases, in that order; junction bases with no gene match: 4. Germline V gives CDR1 LNHDA, CDR2 SQIVND (reference sequence).

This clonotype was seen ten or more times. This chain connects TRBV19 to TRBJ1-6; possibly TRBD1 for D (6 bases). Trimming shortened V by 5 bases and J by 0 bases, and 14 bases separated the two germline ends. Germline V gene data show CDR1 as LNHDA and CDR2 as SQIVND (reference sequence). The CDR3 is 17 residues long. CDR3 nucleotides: TGTGCCAGTAGTCCCCGGACAGTTTTCTCCTATAATTCACCCCTCCACTTT. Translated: CASSPRTVFSYNSPLHF. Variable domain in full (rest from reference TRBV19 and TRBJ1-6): DGGITQSPKYLFRKEGQNVTLSCEQNLNHDAMYWYRQDPGQGLRLIYYSQIVNDFQKGDIAEGYSVSREKKESFPLTVTSAQKNPTAFYLCASSPRTVFSYNSPLHFGNGTRLTVT.

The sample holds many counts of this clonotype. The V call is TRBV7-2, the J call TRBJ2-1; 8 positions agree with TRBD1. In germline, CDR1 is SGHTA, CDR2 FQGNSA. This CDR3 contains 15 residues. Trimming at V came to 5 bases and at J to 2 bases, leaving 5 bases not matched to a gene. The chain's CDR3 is CASSDWTGTYNEQFF. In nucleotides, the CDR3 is TGTGCCAGCAGCGATTGGACAGGGACCTACAATGAGCAGTTCTTC.

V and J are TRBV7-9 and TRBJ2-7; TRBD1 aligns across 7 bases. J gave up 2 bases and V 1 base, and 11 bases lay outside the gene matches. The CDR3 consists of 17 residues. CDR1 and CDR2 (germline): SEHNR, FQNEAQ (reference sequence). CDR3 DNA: TGTGCCAGCAGCTTAGGAGGGGGCAGGGCCAACCCCTACGAGCAGTACTTC. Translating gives CASSLGGGRANPYEQYF.

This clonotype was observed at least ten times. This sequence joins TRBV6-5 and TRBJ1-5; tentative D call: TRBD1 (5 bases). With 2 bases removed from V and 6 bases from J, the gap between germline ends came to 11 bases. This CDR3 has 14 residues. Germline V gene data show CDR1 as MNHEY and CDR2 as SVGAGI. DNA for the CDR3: TGTGCCAGCAGTTACGGGGGTATCGGTCAGCCCCAGCATTTT. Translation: CASSYGGIGQPQHF.

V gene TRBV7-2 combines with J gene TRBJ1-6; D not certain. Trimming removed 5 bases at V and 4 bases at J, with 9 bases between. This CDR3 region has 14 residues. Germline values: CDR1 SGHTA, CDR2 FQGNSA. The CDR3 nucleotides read TGTGCCAGCAGCCCGACGGATTATAATTCACCCCTCCACTTT. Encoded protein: CASSPTDYNSPLHF. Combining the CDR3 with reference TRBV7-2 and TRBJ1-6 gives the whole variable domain GAGVSQSPSNKVTEKGKDVELRCDPISGHTALYWYRQSLGQGLEFLIYFQGNSAPDKSGLPSDRFSAERTGGSVSTLTIQRTQQEDSAVYLCASSPTDYNSPLHFGNGTRLTVT.

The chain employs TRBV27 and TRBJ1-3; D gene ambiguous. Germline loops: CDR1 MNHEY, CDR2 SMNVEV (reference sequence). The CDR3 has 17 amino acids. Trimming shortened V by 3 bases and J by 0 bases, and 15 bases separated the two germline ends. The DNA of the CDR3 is TGTGCCAGCAGTTTCCTTTACCCGGGATCCTCTGGAAACACCATATATTTT. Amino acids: CASSFLYPGSSGNTIYF.

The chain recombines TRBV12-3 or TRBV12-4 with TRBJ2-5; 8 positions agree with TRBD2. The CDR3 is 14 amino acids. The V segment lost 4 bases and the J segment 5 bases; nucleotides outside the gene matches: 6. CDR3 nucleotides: TGTGCCAGCAGTTCCCCGACTAGCGTTGAGACCCAGTACTTC. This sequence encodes CASSSPTSVETQYF.